The 20 T cell receptor beta chains reported below all come from one sample, sequenced in a study of tumor-infiltrating T cells and Merkel cell polyomavirus. Study-level background: The T cells studied were KLL-specific CD8+ cells against Merkel polyomavirus.

Every patient's tumor was robustly positive for Merkel cell polyomavirus Large T antigen on immunohistochemistry. TCRdb's table, derived via immunoSEQ multiplex PCR, lists solely in-frame clones and lacks some. The table has 20,000 to 25,000 clones, roughly nine tenths seen once; the top ten hold around 2.8%. Sequencing was carried out using lymph node tissue. The source is a man in his fifties or sixties with Merkel cell carcinoma.

The chain has TRBV9 and TRBJ1-5; 7 bases match TRBD1. CDR1 SGDLS and CDR2 YYNGEE come from the germline V gene. V shed 2 bases and J 5 bases; nucleotides not matched to a gene: 4. This CDR3 has 14 amino acids. The CDR3 region has the DNA TGTGCCAGCAGCGTCGGCACAGGGGATCAGCCCCAGCATTTT. Residues: CASSVGTGDQPQHF.

The chain carries TRBV21-1 and TRBJ2-2; no DNA check was done on the table's D call, TRBD1. TRBV21-1 is listed as a pseudogene. CDR3 length: 16 amino acids. The CDR3 sequence is CASSKFRTGSIGELFF. Here the CDR3 DNA reads TGTGCCAGCAGTAAATTCAGGACAGGGTCTATCGGGGAGCTGTTTTTT.

The chain recombines TRBV5-1 with TRBJ2-1, with 7 bases aligning to TRBD2. This CDR3 is built from 15 residues. The V gene's germline CDR1 is SGHRS and CDR2 YFSETQ. The ends lost 4 bases at V and 7 bases at J; junction bases unmatched: 11. CDR3 in DNA: TGCGCCAGCAGCCCAATAGGTTCTAGCGGTAATGAGCAGTTCTTC. Translated, it gives CASSPIGSSGNEQFF. The entire variable domain, with the rest obtained from reference TRBV5-1 and TRBJ2-1, is as follows: KAGVTQTPRYLIKTRGQQVTLSCSPISGHRSVSWYQQTPGQGLQFLFEYFSETQRNKGNFPGRFSGRQFSNSRSEMNVSTLELGDSALYLCASSPIGSSGNEQFFGPGTRLTVL.

The rearrangement joins TRBV7-2 to TRBJ2-5; 13 bases line up with TRBD2. Germline V lookup: CDR1 SGHTA, CDR2 FQGNSA. V gave up 2 bases and J gave up 1 base; unmatched junction bases: 4. The CDR3 is 17 residues long. The CDR3 loop is CASSLTSGGGFQETQYF. The DNA for the CDR3 is TGTGCCAGCAGCTTAACTAGCGGGGGGGGTTTCCAAGAGACCCAGTACTTC. The full variable domain, in which reference TRBV7-2 and TRBJ2-5 provide the parts outside the CDR3, is GAGVSQSPSNKVTEKGKDVELRCDPISGHTALYWYRQSLGQGLEFLIYFQGNSAPDKSGLPSDRFSAERTGGSVSTLTIQRTQQEDSAVYLCASSLTSGGGFQETQYFGPGTRLLVL.

In DNA, the CDR3 is TGTGCCAGCAGCTTAGATTGGGGGACTAGAAAGGAGCTGTTTTTT. Translating it yields CASSLDWGTRKELFF. The V and J genes are TRBV11-2 and TRBJ2-2; TRBD2 agrees at 8 bases. Germline CDR1 reads SGHAT; CDR2 reads FQNNGV. This CDR3 contains 15 residues. Trimming removed 0 bases from V and 10 bases from J; junction bases left unmatched: 7.

V gene TRBV28 combines with J gene TRBJ2-5; D call uncertain. This CDR3 spans 11 amino acids. The V end was cut by 7 bases, the J end by 11 bases, with 14 bases between. CDR1 is MDHEN and CDR2 is SYDVKM in the germline V gene. This CDR3 is CASMGSTFQYF. The CDR3 region has the DNA TGTGCCAGCATGGGCAGTACCTTTCAGTACTTC.

This chain links TRBV7-3 with TRBJ2-3, with a tentative D call TRBD1 (5 bases). V was cut by 2 bases and J by 2 bases, with 8 bases left in between. CDR1 and CDR2 from the germline V gene are SGHTA and FQGTGA. The CDR3 has 14 residues. DNA for the CDR3: TGTGCCAGCAGCTTACCAGGGAACACAGATACGCAGTATTTT. Its translation is CASSLPGNTDTQYF.

J is TRBJ1-2 and V is TRBV29-1; 8 positions match TRBD1. The V gene's germline CDR1 is SQVTM and CDR2 ANQGSEA. With 6 bases clipped from V and 4 bases from J, the junction kept 10 bases outside the gene matches. This CDR3 is built from 14 residues. CDR3 nucleotide sequence: TGCAGCGTGATAGACAGGGGTGAGGTCTATGGCTACACCTTC. Its translation: CSVIDRGEVYGYTF.

The chain is built from TRBV6-1 and TRBJ1-1; no reliable D call. Germline V gene lookup returns CDR1 MNHNS and CDR2 SASEGT. Trimming cost V 8 bases and J 5 bases, with 6 bases left between them. This CDR3 region has 10 residues. CDR3 nucleotide sequence: TGTGCCAGCTCTCTAACTGAAGCTTTCTTT. Its translation: CASSLTEAFF.

The chain joins TRBV6-5 to TRBJ1-1; D gene uncertain. The CDR3 is 16 residues long. Germline loops: CDR1 MNHEY, CDR2 SVGAGI. Between the trimmed V and J ends, which lost 0 bases and 3 bases, there was a span of 14 bases. CDR3 sequence (DNA): TGTGCCAGCAGTTACTCGACTTTGAGCGGGTACACTGAAGCTTTCTTT. Translation: CASSYSTLSGYTEAFF.

The chain recombines TRBV2 with TRBJ1-4; TRBD1 agrees at 10 bases. J lost 7 bases, V lost 2 bases, and 10 bases had no gene match. CDR1 and CDR2 from the germline V gene are SNHLY and FYNNEI. The CDR3 runs to 17 residues. CDR3 nucleotides: TGTGCCAGCAGTGAAAGACCTCGGGGGACAGGGGTTGAAAAACTGTTTTTT. Translation gives CASSERPRGTGVEKLFF.

This chain connects TRBV2 to TRBJ1-1; D remains unclear. The V and J ends lost 2 bases and 8 bases respectively, with 12 bases between them. Per germline, CDR1 SNHLY and CDR2 FYNNEI. The CDR3 covers 13 residues. CDR3 coding DNA: TGTGCCAGCAGTGAAATCAAGCAGGCGGAAGCTTTCTTT. Translation gives CASSEIKQAEAFF.

The gene calls are TRBV7-9 and TRBJ1-3; 9 bases are shared with TRBD1. The CDR3 runs to 17 residues. The germline V gene encodes CDR1 SEHNR and CDR2 FQNEAQ (reference sequence). V lost 0 bases to trimming and J lost 3 bases; unmatched junction nucleotides: 6. The CDR3 sequence: CASSLATGGMVGNTIYF. The CDR3 DNA reads TGTGCCAGCAGCTTAGCTACAGGGGGCATGGTTGGAAACACCATATATTTT.

This clone was found once. This chain joins TRBV5-4 and TRBJ2-5; TRBD2 aligns across 8 bases. Trimming cost V 0 bases and J 3 bases; bases outside gene matches: 4. This CDR3 has 15 residues. The germline V gene encodes CDR1 SGHNT and CDR2 YYREEE (reference sequence). For the CDR3, the DNA is TGTGCCAGCAGCTTGGTGCTAGCGGGTGAAGAGACCCAGTACTTC. It translates to CASSLVLAGEETQYF.

V gene TRBV19 combines with J gene TRBJ2-7; 7 bases are shared with TRBD2. V was clipped by 6 bases and J by 4 bases; unmatched bases: 0. The CDR3 is 11 residues long. The germline CDR1 and CDR2 sequences are LNHDA and SQIVND (reference sequence). The CDR3 loop reads CASSGGYEQYF. The CDR3 bases are TGTGCCAGTAGCGGGGGGTACGAGCAGTACTTC.

This chain links TRBV11-2 with TRBJ1-6; tentatively, D is TRBD1 (5 bases). Per germline, CDR1 SGHAT and CDR2 FQNNGV. V lost 7 bases to trimming and J lost 10 bases, with 14 bases between them. The CDR3 is made up of 13 amino acids. The CDR3 spells CASKGSGGSPLHF. In DNA form, the CDR3 reads TGTGCCAGCAAGGGGTCTGGTGGCTCACCCCTCCACTTT.

This chain joins TRBV30 and TRBJ2-3; possibly TRBD2 for D (6 bases). V shed 0 bases and J shed 0 bases, with 13 bases lying between them. The CDR3 consists of 16 residues. Germline CDR1 and CDR2: GTSNPN and SVGIG (reference sequence). CDR3 in amino acids: CAWSVRAGGSTDTQYF. The CDR3, as DNA: TGTGCCTGGAGTGTAAGAGCGGGCGGAAGCACAGATACGCAGTATTTT.

This rearrangement joins TRBV21-1 to TRBJ2-5; no DNA check was done on the table's D call, TRBD2. TRBV21-1 is shown as a pseudogene. The CDR3 extends over 14 amino acids. DNA of the CDR3: TGTGCCAGCAGCAAGGTTGCTCTACAAGAGACCCAGTACTTC. Translating it yields CASSKVALQETQYF.

V gene TRBV4-2 combines with J gene TRBJ1-1; 9 positions match TRBD1. With V trimmed by 8 bases and J by 1 base, 8 bases remained unmatched. This CDR3 contains 15 residues. CDR1 is LGHNA and CDR2 is YNFKEQ in the germline V gene. CDR3 amino acids: CASRQQDRGNTEAFF. The CDR3 DNA reads TGTGCCAGCCGTCAACAGGACAGGGGGAACACTGAAGCTTTCTTT.

The J gene is TRBJ1-2, the V gene TRBV2; 9 nucleotides agree with TRBD1. CDR1 is SNHLY, CDR2 FYNNEI, per germline. Losses at the gene ends were 9 bases for V and 2 bases for J; bases not matched to a gene: 16. This CDR3 has 17 residues. CDR3 in DNA: TGTGCCAGAACCACAATTGCCGGGACAGGGTCGAACTATGGCTACACCTTC. The encoded protein is CARTTIAGTGSNYGYTF.